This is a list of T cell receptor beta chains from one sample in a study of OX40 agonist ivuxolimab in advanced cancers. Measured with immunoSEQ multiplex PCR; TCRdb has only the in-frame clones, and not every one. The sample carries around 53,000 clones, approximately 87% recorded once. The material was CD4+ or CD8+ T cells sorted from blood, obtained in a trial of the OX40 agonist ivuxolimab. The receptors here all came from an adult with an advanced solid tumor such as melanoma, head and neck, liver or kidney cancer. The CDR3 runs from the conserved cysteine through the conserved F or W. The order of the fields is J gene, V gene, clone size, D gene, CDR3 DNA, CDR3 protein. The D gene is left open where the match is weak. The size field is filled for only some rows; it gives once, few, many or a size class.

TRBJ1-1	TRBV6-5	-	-	TGTGCCAGCAGCCCGCCTGGGCGGAATGAAGCTTTCTTT	CASSPPGRNEAFF
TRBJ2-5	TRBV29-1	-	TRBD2	TGCAGCGTTGGTCCTAGTGGGGGGGAAGAGACCCAGTACTTC	CSVGPSGGEETQYF
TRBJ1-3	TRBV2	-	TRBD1	TGTGCCAGCAGTTTTCAGGGGGCATTCGGAAACACCATATATTTT	CASSFQGAFGNTIYF
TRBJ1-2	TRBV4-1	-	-	TGCGCCAGCAGCCAAGAATCTTCGGGGACCGCCTTGGATGGCTACACCTTC	CASSQESSGTALDGYTF
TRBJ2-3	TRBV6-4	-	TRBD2	TGTGCCAGCAGTGACCCGACTAGCGGGGCAAAAGATACGCAGTATTTT	CASSDPTSGAKDTQYF
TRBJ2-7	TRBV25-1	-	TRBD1	TGTGCCAGCAGTGGCGGACAGGGCTACGAGCAGTACTTC	CASSGGQGYEQYF
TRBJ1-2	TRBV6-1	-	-	TGTGCCAGCAGACATACAGGGATGAACTATGGCTACACCTTC	CASRHTGMNYGYTF
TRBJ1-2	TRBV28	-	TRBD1	TGTGCCAGCAGTTTACCAGGGGGCGGCTATGGCTACACCTTC	CASSLPGGGYGYTF
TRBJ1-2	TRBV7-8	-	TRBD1	TGTGCCAGCAGCTCACCCCTCATGGGGACAGGGGGCGGCTACACCTTC	CASSSPLMGTGGGYTF
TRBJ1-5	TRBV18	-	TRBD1	TGTGCCAGCTCACAAAACAGGGGGCAAGGCGGCAATCAGCCCCAGCATTTT	CASSQNRGQGGNQPQHF
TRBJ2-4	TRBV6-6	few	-	TGTGCCAGCACCCCCGGGGGCGCCAAAAACATTCAGTACTTC	CASTPGGAKNIQYF
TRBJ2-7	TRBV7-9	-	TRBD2	TGTGCCAGCAGCTCGACGGGGGGGCTGGACTCGTACTTC	CASSSTGGLDSYF
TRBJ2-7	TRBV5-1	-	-	TGCGCCAGCAGGGACCCTAGAAAACAGGCTCTCGAGCAGTACTTC	CASRDPRKQALEQYF
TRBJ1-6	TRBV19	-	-	TGTGCCAGTAGGCAAGCAGGGTTTTCGGGGTCGCAGCACTATAATTCACCCCTCCACTTT	CASRQAGFSGSQHYNSPLHF
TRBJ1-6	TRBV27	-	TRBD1	TGTGCCAGCAGTACTCTCTCTACAGGGGGCAACTCACCCCTCCACTTT	CASSTLSTGGNSPLHF
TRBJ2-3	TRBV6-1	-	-	TGTGCCAGTATCTCTAACGTTACAGATACGCAGTATTTT	CASISNVTDTQYF
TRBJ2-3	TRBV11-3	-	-	TGTGCCAGCAGCTGGGGAGGCAACCCAAGAACAGATACGCAGTATTTT	CASSWGGNPRTDTQYF
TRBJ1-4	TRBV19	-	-	TGTGCCAGTAGTATACCGGGGGCAAAGGAAAAACTGTTTTTT	CASSIPGAKEKLFF
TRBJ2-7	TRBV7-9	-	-	TGTGCCAGCAGCGGGCACTACGAGCAGTACTTC	CASSGHYEQYF
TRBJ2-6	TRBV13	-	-	TGTGCCAGCAGCTTAGGGAGCTCTGGGGCCAACGTCCTGACTTTC	CASSLGSSGANVLTF
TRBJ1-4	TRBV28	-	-	TGTGCCAGCAGTGATCCGGGGGGAAAACTGTTTTTT	CASSDPGGKLFF
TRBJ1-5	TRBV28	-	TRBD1	TGTGCCAGCAGCTGGGGGACAGGCAATCAGCCCCAGCATTTT	CASSWGTGNQPQHF
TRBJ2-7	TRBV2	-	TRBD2	TGTGCCAGCAGGCCCGACGGGGGGAGGGAGCAGTACTTC	CASRPDGGREQYF
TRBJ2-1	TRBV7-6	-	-	TGTGCCAGCACTTCCTTGGGAGGTCCCACCTACAATGAGCAGTTCTTC	CASTSLGGPTYNEQFF
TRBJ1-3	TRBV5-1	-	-	TGCGCCAGCAGCCCGGACGGCTCCTCTGGAAACACCATATATTTT	CASSPDGSSGNTIYF
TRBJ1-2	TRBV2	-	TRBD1	TGTGCCAGCAGTGGACAGGGGAAGGGCTATGGCTACACCTTC	CASSGQGKGYGYTF
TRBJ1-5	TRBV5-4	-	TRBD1	TGTGCCAGCAGCCCCGGGACAGACTTCAATCAGCCCCAGCATTTT	CASSPGTDFNQPQHF
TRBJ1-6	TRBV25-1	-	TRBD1	TGTGCCAGCGGTTCGCCGGGACAGCCCAATCCACCCCTCCACTTT	CASGSPGQPNPPLHF
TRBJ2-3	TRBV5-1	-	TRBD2	TGCGCCAGCAAGGTTAGGGCGGGGGGCTCCCGCACAGATACGCAGTATTTT	CASKVRAGGSRTDTQYF
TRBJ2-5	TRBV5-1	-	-	TGCGCCAGCAGCTTGGAGGCACTCGGGCAAGAGACCCAGTACTTC	CASSLEALGQETQYF
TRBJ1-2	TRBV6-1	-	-	TGTGCCAGCCGCGCGGTCGGCGGCTACACCTTC	CASRAVGGYTF
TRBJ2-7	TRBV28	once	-	TGTGCCAGCAGTTTGGGGGGCAATTCCTACGAGCAGTACTTC	CASSLGGNSYEQYF
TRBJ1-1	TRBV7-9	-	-	TGTGCCAGCAGCTTATCGGTGAGGACTGAAGCTTTCTTT	CASSLSVRTEAFF
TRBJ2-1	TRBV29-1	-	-	TGCAGCGTTGATCCCGCGCAGGGTAATTTAGAGCAGTTCTTC	CSVDPAQGNLEQFF
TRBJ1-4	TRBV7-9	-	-	TGTGCCAGCAGAACGAGTTTTGAAAAACTGTTTTTT	CASRTSFEKLFF
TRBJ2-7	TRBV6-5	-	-	TGTGCCAGCACTCCCGGGACACCGAACTACGAGCAGTACTTC	CASTPGTPNYEQYF
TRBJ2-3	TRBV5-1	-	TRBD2	TGCGCCAGCAGCTCTGGGACTAGCGGGGGTTTTACAGATACGCAGTATTTT	CASSSGTSGGFTDTQYF
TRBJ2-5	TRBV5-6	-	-	TGTGCCAGCAGTAAATCAGGGGCCTGGGAGACCCAGTACTTC	CASSKSGAWETQYF
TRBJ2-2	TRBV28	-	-	TGTGCCAGCAGTACGACAGGGAGGGCTCTAGGCACCGGGGAGCTGTTTTTT	CASSTTGRALGTGELFF
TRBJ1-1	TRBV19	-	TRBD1	TGTGCCACCTCTGTTGGACAGGGCCTTACTTTCTTT	CATSVGQGLTFF
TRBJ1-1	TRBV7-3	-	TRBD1	TGTGCCAGCAGCCCCCAGGGGGCTGACACTGAAGCTTTCTTT	CASSPQGADTEAFF
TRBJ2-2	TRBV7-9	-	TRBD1	TGTGCCAGCAGCTCGGGACAGGGGACCACCGGGGAGCTGTTTTTT	CASSSGQGTTGELFF
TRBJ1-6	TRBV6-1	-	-	TGTGCCAGCAGCGGACAGCCGTATAATTCACCCCTCCACTTT	CASSGQPYNSPLHF
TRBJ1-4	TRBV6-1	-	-	TGTGCCAGCAGTGATCGGCCGCCCGCAACTAATGAAAAACTGTTTTTT	CASSDRPPATNEKLFF
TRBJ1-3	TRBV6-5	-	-	TGTGCCAGCAGCCGCGAGGGTGGCTCTGGAAACACCATATATTTT	CASSREGGSGNTIYF
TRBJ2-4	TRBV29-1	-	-	TGCAGCGTCGCCGACTCAGGCAAAAACATTCAGTACTTC	CSVADSGKNIQYF